The 9 T cell receptor beta chains listed next were all sequenced from one sample in a study of blood T cell repertoires in COVID-19. Assay: immunoSEQ multiplex PCR; the TCRdb copy retains only in-frame clones and omits some. Found here are a few hundred thousand clones, about 90% of them singletons; the top ten hold about 3%. The source material was peripheral blood. These receptors all stem from a woman between 25 and 40 years old with COVID-19, enrolled during active disease.

This chain joins TRBV4-2 and TRBJ2-7; 10 bases agree with TRBD2. The V segment lost 5 bases and the J segment 4 bases; nucleotides outside the gene matches: 11. There are 16 residues in the CDR3. Germline CDR1 is LGHNA and CDR2 is YNFKEQ. In nucleotides, the CDR3 is TGTGCCAGCAGCTGCTTTCTAGCGGGAGTCGCTTACGAGCAGTACGTC. Translating gives CASSCFLAGVAYEQYV.

The J gene is TRBJ1-4, the V gene TRBV12-1; the D call of TRBD1 is as the table states it, not checked on the DNA. TRBV12-1 is shown as a pseudogene. This CDR3 spans 17 amino acids. CDR3 in DNA: TGTGCCAGCAGCTTAGGTTCTTCACAGGGGGCTGGTGAAAAACTGTTTTTT. This sequence encodes CASSLGSSQGAGEKLFF.

The chain combines TRBV18 with TRBJ2-1; 7 nucleotides agree with TRBD2. V lost 0 bases to trimming and J lost 5 bases; unmatched junction nucleotides: 4. The CDR3 covers 15 residues. CDR1 KGHSH and CDR2 LQKENI come from the germline V gene. As DNA, the CDR3 is TGTGCCAGCTCACCACCGCGGCTAGCGGACAATGAGCAGTTCTTC. It encodes CASSPPRLADNEQFF.

The chain combines TRBV19 with TRBJ2-3; tentatively, D is TRBD1 (5 bases). Trimming left V 5 bases short and J 9 bases short, with 18 bases between. CDR1 and CDR2 (germline): LNHDA, SQIVND (reference sequence). The CDR3 runs 14 residues. The CDR3 coding sequence is TGTGCCAGTAGTCCCGTCGAACAGGTCAGAACGCAGTATTTT. Translation gives CASSPVEQVRTQYF.

The chain uses TRBV28 and TRBJ2-7, with D possibly being TRBD1 (6 bases). V was shortened by 6 bases and J by 0 bases, with 15 bases between the two germline ends. This CDR3 region has 15 residues. The germline CDR1 and CDR2 sequences are MDHEN and SYDVKM. In DNA, the CDR3 is TGTGCCAGCAGGGTACAGGGAAGAAGCTCCTACGAGCAGTACTTC. Translating it yields CASRVQGRSSYEQYF.

V gene TRBV15 combines with J gene TRBJ2-5; 8 positions agree with TRBD1. This CDR3 has 18 residues. In germline, CDR1 is LNHNV, CDR2 YYDKDF (reference sequence). J gave up 2 bases and V 0 bases, and 11 bases lay outside the gene matches. CDR3 nucleotide sequence: TGTGCCACCAGCAGAGATCATTGGGACAGGCCCAATCAAGAGACCCAGTACTTC. This codes for CATSRDHWDRPNQETQYF.

V and J are TRBV7-9 and TRBJ1-4, with a tentative D call TRBD1 (6 bases). The CDR3 spans 16 residues. The germline gives CDR1 SEHNR, CDR2 FQNEAQ (reference sequence). Trimming took 5 bases from V and 8 from J, leaving 21 bases between them. The DNA for the CDR3 is TGTGCCAGCAGCCAACCCACAGGGAGGGAGGAGGAAAAACTGTTTTTT. Amino acid sequence: CASSQPTGREEEKLFF.

The chain has TRBV19 and TRBJ2-3; 8 positions agree with TRBD2. Germline V gene sequence: CDR1 LNHDA, CDR2 SQIVND (reference sequence). The CDR3 totals 19 residues. The V segment lost 4 bases and the J segment 0 bases; nucleotides outside the gene matches: 15. The CDR3 region has the DNA TGTGCCAGTAGTACCCCCATCGGGAGCGGGGGACCTAGCACAGATACGCAGTATTTT. Protein sequence: CASSTPIGSGGPSTDTQYF.

The chain's CDR3 is CATSRETAYNSPLHF. CDR3 DNA: TGTGCCACCAGCAGAGAGACAGCCTATAATTCACCCCTCCACTTT. The chain carries TRBV15 and TRBJ1-6; a possible D gene is TRBD1 (5 bases). The V gene lost 0 bases and the J gene lost 2 bases, with 5 bases spanning the gap. The CDR3 is 15 amino acids. Germline CDR1 LNHNV, CDR2 YYDKDF (reference sequence).